These T cell receptor beta chains were read from a single sample in a study of Ad26.COV2.S vaccination and SARS-CoV-2 variants. The method was immunoSEQ multiplex PCR; TCRdb's version includes in-frame clones alone and lacks a portion of them. The data show about 350,000 clones, 75% to 90% seen once. The source was peripheral blood, collected in a trial of Ad26.COV2.S vaccine versus placebo. All receptors come from a person aged 18-60 years who received the Ad26.COV2.S COVID-19 vaccine or a placebo. Both conserved end residues are part of each CDR3. The D gene is left open where the match is weak. Expanded clones get a size class; other rows say once, few or many, or leave the size out.

d_call: .; clone_size: few; j_call: TRBJ2-6; v_call: TRBV9; cdr3_aa: CASSVGAGANVLTF; cdr3_nt: TGTGCCAGCAGCGTAGGGGCTGGGGCCAACGTCCTGACTTTC
d_call: .; clone_size: .; j_call: TRBJ2-1; v_call: TRBV25-1; cdr3_aa: CASSAGVAGWFF; cdr3_nt: TGTGCCAGCAGTGCTGGGGTAGCCGGGTGGTTCTTC
d_call: TRBD1; clone_size: .; j_call: TRBJ2-1; v_call: TRBV7-2; cdr3_aa: CASSPWTGGGGEQFF; cdr3_nt: TGTGCCAGCAGCCCGTGGACAGGGGGCGGGGGTGAGCAGTTCTTC
d_call: TRBD1; clone_size: .; j_call: TRBJ2-7; v_call: TRBV5-1; cdr3_aa: CASSLAGTGLDEQYF; cdr3_nt: TGCGCCAGCAGCCTGGCCGGGACAGGCCTGGACGAGCAGTACTTC
d_call: .; clone_size: .; j_call: TRBJ2-1; v_call: TRBV7-2; cdr3_aa: CASSLARSNEQFF; cdr3_nt: TGTGCCAGCAGCTTAGCACGCAGCAATGAGCAGTTCTTC
d_call: .; clone_size: .; j_call: TRBJ2-7; v_call: TRBV2; cdr3_aa: CASILDGGGEQYF; cdr3_nt: TGTGCCAGCATCCTCGACGGGGGAGGCGAGCAGTACTTC
d_call: .; clone_size: .; j_call: TRBJ1-2; v_call: TRBV10-3; cdr3_aa: CAISENLGTYGYTF; cdr3_nt: TGTGCCATCAGTGAGAATCTCGGGACCTATGGCTACACCTTC
d_call: TRBD1; clone_size: once; j_call: TRBJ1-1; v_call: TRBV5-4; cdr3_aa: CASSWTGVDTEAFF; cdr3_nt: TGTGCCAGCAGCTGGACAGGGGTTGACACTGAAGCTTTCTTT
d_call: TRBD1; clone_size: .; j_call: TRBJ1-1; v_call: TRBV19; cdr3_aa: CASSRLGGNTEAFF; cdr3_nt: TGTGCCAGTAGCCGCCTAGGGGGCAACACTGAAGCTTTCTTT
d_call: .; clone_size: .; j_call: TRBJ1-5; v_call: TRBV10-3; cdr3_aa: CAAAQGLNQPQHF; cdr3_nt: TGTGCCGCAGCCCAAGGGCTGAATCAGCCCCAGCATTTT
d_call: .; clone_size: few; j_call: TRBJ2-2; v_call: TRBV7-2; cdr3_aa: CASSLAQGKTGELFF; cdr3_nt: TGTGCCAGCAGCTTAGCCCAGGGGAAAACCGGGGAGCTGTTTTTT
d_call: .; clone_size: .; j_call: TRBJ1-6; v_call: TRBV4-1; cdr3_aa: CASSPSTGFNSPLHF; cdr3_nt: TGCGCCAGCAGCCCCTCGACAGGTTTTAATTCACCCCTCCACTTT
d_call: .; clone_size: .; j_call: TRBJ2-4; v_call: TRBV5-1; cdr3_aa: CASSPGIAKNIQYF; cdr3_nt: TGCGCCAGCAGCCCGGGCATTGCCAAAAACATTCAGTACTTC
d_call: .; clone_size: .; j_call: TRBJ1-1; v_call: TRBV19; cdr3_aa: CASSIVQGENTEAFF; cdr3_nt: TGTGCCAGTAGTATAGTTCAGGGAGAGAACACTGAAGCTTTCTTT
d_call: .; clone_size: .; j_call: TRBJ1-2; v_call: TRBV6-5; cdr3_aa: CACRQWVSNYGYTF; cdr3_nt: TGTGCCTGTAGACAGTGGGTGTCTAACTATGGCTACACCTTC
d_call: TRBD1; clone_size: .; j_call: TRBJ1-6; v_call: TRBV6-6; cdr3_aa: CASSPQARGRKNSPLHF; cdr3_nt: TGTGCCAGCAGTCCTCAGGCCAGGGGGCGGAAAAATTCACCCCTCCACTTT
d_call: .; clone_size: .; j_call: TRBJ1-5; v_call: TRBV12-3/TRBV12-4; cdr3_aa: CASSGGREQPQHF; cdr3_nt: TGTGCCAGCAGTGGTGGGAGGGAACAGCCCCAGCATTTT
d_call: TRBD2; clone_size: .; j_call: TRBJ2-5; v_call: TRBV18; cdr3_aa: CASSPGLAIGYWPGETQYF; cdr3_nt: TGTGCCAGCTCACCGGGACTAGCTATTGGCTATTGGCCGGGGGAGACCCAGTACTTC
d_call: .; clone_size: .; j_call: TRBJ1-2; v_call: TRBV11-2; cdr3_aa: CASSLAAGLIYGYTF; cdr3_nt: TGTGCCAGCAGCTTAGCCGCAGGGCTGATCTATGGCTACACCTTC
d_call: TRBD2; clone_size: .; j_call: TRBJ2-5; v_call: TRBV30; cdr3_aa: CAWGFRLAAQETQYF; cdr3_nt: TGTGCCTGGGGATTCAGACTAGCGGCACAAGAGACCCAGTACTTC
d_call: .; clone_size: .; j_call: TRBJ2-2; v_call: TRBV5-4; cdr3_aa: CASSPRGRAANTGELFF; cdr3_nt: TGTGCCAGCAGCCCGAGGGGGAGGGCCGCGAACACCGGGGAGCTGTTTTTT
d_call: .; clone_size: .; j_call: TRBJ2-1; v_call: TRBV5-1; cdr3_aa: CASSLGGYNEQFF; cdr3_nt: TGCGCCAGCAGCTTGGGAGGCTACAATGAGCAGTTCTTC
d_call: .; clone_size: .; j_call: TRBJ2-2; v_call: TRBV14; cdr3_aa: CASSLQGTAGELFF; cdr3_nt: TGTGCCAGCAGCCTCCAGGGGACCGCCGGGGAGCTGTTTTTT
d_call: .; clone_size: .; j_call: TRBJ2-7; v_call: TRBV4-3; cdr3_aa: CASSLQGTPAYEQYF; cdr3_nt: TGCGCCAGCAGCCTCCAGGGGACTCCCGCCTACGAGCAGTACTTC
d_call: TRBD2; clone_size: .; j_call: TRBJ2-3; v_call: TRBV7-9; cdr3_aa: CATRGLAISTDTQYF; cdr3_nt: TGTGCCACCAGGGGACTAGCCATCAGCACAGATACGCAGTATTTT
d_call: TRBD2; clone_size: .; j_call: TRBJ2-1; v_call: TRBV24-1; cdr3_aa: CATSGAGAPGAYNEQFF; cdr3_nt: TGTGCCACCAGTGGGGCGGGAGCTCCGGGGGCCTACAATGAGCAGTTCTTC
d_call: .; clone_size: .; j_call: TRBJ2-3; v_call: TRBV28; cdr3_aa: CASSPPGLYTDTQYF; cdr3_nt: TGTGCCAGCAGTCCACCGGGACTGTACACAGATACGCAGTATTTT
d_call: .; clone_size: .; j_call: TRBJ1-2; v_call: TRBV6-5; cdr3_aa: CASSYDRNYGYTF; cdr3_nt: TGTGCCAGCAGCTACGACAGAAACTATGGCTACACCTTC
d_call: TRBD2; clone_size: .; j_call: TRBJ2-5; v_call: TRBV28; cdr3_aa: CASSPGWLAGGEETQYF; cdr3_nt: TGTGCCAGCAGTCCTGGATGGCTAGCGGGAGGAGAAGAGACCCAGTACTTC
d_call: .; clone_size: .; j_call: TRBJ2-2; v_call: TRBV24-1; cdr3_aa: CATSEGDSNTGELFF; cdr3_nt: TGTGCCACCAGTGAGGGTGACAGTAACACCGGGGAGCTGTTTTTT
d_call: .; clone_size: .; j_call: TRBJ2-7; v_call: TRBV7-2; cdr3_aa: CASSLAGSHEQYF; cdr3_nt: TGTGCCAGCAGCTTAGCGGGATCCCACGAGCAGTACTTC
d_call: .; clone_size: .; j_call: TRBJ2-5; v_call: TRBV19; cdr3_aa: CASSTLTIQETQYF; cdr3_nt: TGTGCCAGTAGTACTTTGACAATTCAAGAGACCCAGTACTTC
d_call: TRBD2; clone_size: .; j_call: TRBJ2-3; v_call: TRBV6-6; cdr3_aa: CASSYPRGASTDTQYF; cdr3_nt: TGTGCCAGCAGTTACCCGCGGGGGGCCTCCACAGATACGCAGTATTTT
d_call: .; clone_size: once; j_call: TRBJ1-5; v_call: TRBV6-5; cdr3_aa: CASTGVGSNQPQHF; cdr3_nt: TGTGCCAGCACAGGGGTAGGCAGCAATCAGCCCCAGCATTTT
d_call: TRBD1; clone_size: .; j_call: TRBJ1-2; v_call: TRBV28; cdr3_aa: CASSWTGNYGYTF; cdr3_nt: TGTGCCAGCAGTTGGACAGGGAACTATGGCTACACCTTC
d_call: TRBD2; clone_size: few; j_call: TRBJ2-7; v_call: TRBV4-3; cdr3_aa: CASSQPYVDGGAPYEQYF; cdr3_nt: TGCGCCAGCAGCCAACCTTACGTCGACGGGGGGGCCCCCTACGAGCAGTACTTC
d_call: TRBD2; clone_size: .; j_call: TRBJ2-7; v_call: TRBV6-6; cdr3_aa: CASSYDVAGRAYEQYF; cdr3_nt: TGTGCCAGCAGTTACGATGTAGCGGGAAGGGCCTACGAGCAGTACTTC
d_call: .; clone_size: .; j_call: TRBJ1-1; v_call: TRBV5-4; cdr3_aa: CASSIQGYTEAFF; cdr3_nt: TGTGCCAGCAGCATTCAGGGGTACACTGAAGCTTTCTTT
d_call: TRBD1; clone_size: .; j_call: TRBJ2-7; v_call: TRBV7-9; cdr3_aa: CASSFGTDSYEQYF; cdr3_nt: TGTGCCAGCAGCTTCGGGACAGATTCCTACGAGCAGTACTTC
d_call: .; clone_size: .; j_call: TRBJ1-1; v_call: TRBV19; cdr3_aa: CASSIDGGQAEAFF; cdr3_nt: TGTGCCAGTAGTATAGATGGAGGGCAGGCTGAAGCTTTCTTT
d_call: .; clone_size: .; j_call: TRBJ2-7; v_call: TRBV15; cdr3_aa: CATSRGLALIEQYF; cdr3_nt: TGTGCCACCAGCAGAGGGCTAGCTCTTATCGAGCAGTACTTC
d_call: .; clone_size: once; j_call: TRBJ2-1; v_call: TRBV28; cdr3_aa: CASSQGHNEQFF; cdr3_nt: TGTGCCAGCAGTCAGGGGCACAATGAGCAGTTCTTC
d_call: TRBD2; clone_size: .; j_call: TRBJ2-1; v_call: TRBV3-1/TRBV3-2; cdr3_aa: CASSLYGTSGGRYNEQFF; cdr3_nt: TGTGCCAGCAGCCTTTACGGGACTAGCGGGGGGCGCTACAATGAGCAGTTCTTC
d_call: TRBD2; clone_size: .; j_call: TRBJ2-1; v_call: TRBV28; cdr3_aa: CASSTGLAGGRGPLEQFF; cdr3_nt: TGTGCCAGCAGTACCGGACTAGCGGGGGGCCGCGGGCCCCTTGAGCAGTTCTTC
d_call: TRBD2; clone_size: .; j_call: TRBJ2-3; v_call: TRBV4-3; cdr3_aa: CASSQASGGARDTQYF; cdr3_nt: TGCGCCAGCAGCCAAGCTAGCGGGGGGGCCAGGGATACGCAGTATTTT
d_call: TRBD2; clone_size: .; j_call: TRBJ2-5; v_call: TRBV7-9; cdr3_aa: CASTTSGQETQYF; cdr3_nt: TGTGCCAGCACAACTAGCGGACAAGAGACCCAGTACTTC
d_call: .; clone_size: .; j_call: TRBJ2-1; v_call: TRBV16; cdr3_aa: CASTGTGPYNEQFF; cdr3_nt: TGTGCCAGCACAGGGACTGGACCGTACAATGAGCAGTTCTTC
d_call: TRBD1; clone_size: .; j_call: TRBJ2-2; v_call: TRBV4-3; cdr3_aa: CASSQAYLGTGGTGELFF; cdr3_nt: TGCGCCAGCAGCCAAGCTTACCTTGGGACAGGGGGAACCGGGGAGCTGTTTTTT
d_call: .; clone_size: .; j_call: TRBJ2-5; v_call: TRBV1; cdr3_aa: CTSSQEGTKNYQETQYF; cdr3_nt: TGCACCAGCAGCCAAGAAGGGACTAAGAATTATCAAGAGACCCAGTACTTC
d_call: .; clone_size: .; j_call: TRBJ2-2; v_call: TRBV16; cdr3_aa: CASSLDVNTGELFF; cdr3_nt: TGTGCCAGCAGCCTTGACGTTAACACCGGGGAGCTGTTTTTT
d_call: .; clone_size: .; j_call: TRBJ1-2; v_call: TRBV19; cdr3_aa: CASLTAYGYTF; cdr3_nt: TGTGCCAGCCTGACAGCCTATGGCTACACCTTC
d_call: .; clone_size: .; j_call: TRBJ2-1; v_call: TRBV18; cdr3_aa: CASSPQGYSSYNEQFF; cdr3_nt: TGTGCCAGCTCACCACAGGGGTACAGCTCCTACAATGAGCAGTTCTTC
d_call: TRBD2; clone_size: .; j_call: TRBJ2-3; v_call: TRBV20-1; cdr3_aa: CSASRTSGRSTDTQYF; cdr3_nt: TGCAGTGCGAGTAGGACTAGCGGGAGGAGCACAGATACGCAGTATTTT
d_call: .; clone_size: .; j_call: TRBJ2-2; v_call: TRBV7-6; cdr3_aa: CASSLVGSLSDTGELFF; cdr3_nt: TGTGCCAGCAGCTTAGTGGGCAGTTTGAGCGACACCGGGGAGCTGTTTTTT